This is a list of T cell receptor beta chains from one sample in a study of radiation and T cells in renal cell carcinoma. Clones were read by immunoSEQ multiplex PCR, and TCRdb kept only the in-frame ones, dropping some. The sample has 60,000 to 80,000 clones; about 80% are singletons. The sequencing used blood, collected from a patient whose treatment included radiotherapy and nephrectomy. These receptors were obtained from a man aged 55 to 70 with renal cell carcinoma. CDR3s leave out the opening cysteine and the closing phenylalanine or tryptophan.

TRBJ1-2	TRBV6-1	ASSDSSGGYT
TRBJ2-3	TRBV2	ASSESQAGTDTQY
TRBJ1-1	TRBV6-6	ASTHSGNLNTEAF
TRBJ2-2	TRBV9	ASSVGLASGELF
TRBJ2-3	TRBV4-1	ASSQDLLASGGLGSQY
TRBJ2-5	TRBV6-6	ASSLLAGGQETQY
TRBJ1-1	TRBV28	ASSLFSAGFNTEAF
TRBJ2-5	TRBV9	ASSVSGTVETQY
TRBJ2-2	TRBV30	AWSAMDRVPTGELF
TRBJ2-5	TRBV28	ASSSEAQY
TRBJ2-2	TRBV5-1	ASSPTPSGTNTGELF
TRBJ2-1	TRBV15	ATSNTRLSAGNEQF
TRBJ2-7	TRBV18	ASSPGARDRGVDEQY
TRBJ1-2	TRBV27	ASRNNAGSYGYT
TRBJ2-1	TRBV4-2	ASSQEGMGLIAESSYNEQF
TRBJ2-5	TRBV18	ASSPSVSSELTQY
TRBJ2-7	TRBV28	ASTLQGISYEQY
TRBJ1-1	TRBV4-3	ASSDSWQNTEAF
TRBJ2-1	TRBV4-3	ASSQDFLRVADNEQF
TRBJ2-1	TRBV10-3	AITSGTYNEQF
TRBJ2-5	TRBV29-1	SVGESETQY
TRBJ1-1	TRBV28	ASNGGMAGAGTEAF
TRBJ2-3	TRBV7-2	ASSSVQAWADTQY
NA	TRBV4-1	ASSRQLAEDYEQY
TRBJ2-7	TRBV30	AWSTSGRSYEQY
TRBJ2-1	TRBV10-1	ASSLGTSGTYNEQF
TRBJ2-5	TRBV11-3	ASSSSGKETQY
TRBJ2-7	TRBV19	ASSMREGSYEQY
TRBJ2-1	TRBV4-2	ASSHLRNEQF
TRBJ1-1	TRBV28	ASSFSTMI
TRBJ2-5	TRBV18	ASSQDRAGQETQY
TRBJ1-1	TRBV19	ASSIDRRWEGAF